These T cell receptor beta chains were read from a single sample in a study of T-cell memory formation after mild COVID-19. TCRdb used MiXCR to reprocess the 5' RACE reads, holding one entry per CDR3 protein. The repertoire has approximately 560,000 distinct CDR3 sequences, around 16% of them found once; the top ten carry 8.1%. Sequencing used PBMCs or a T cell subset sorted from them (not recorded which). The receptor source for this set is an adult woman who had mild COVID-19 (a few samples of this study predate the infection). Cell type and time point are not known. Both conserved end residues are part of each CDR3. A D gene is named only where the DNA matches it firmly. Size values are once, few and many counts, or a class for expanded clones, and some rows have none.

D gene	clone size	V gene	J gene	CDR3 protein	CDR3 DNA
TRBD1	-	TRBV29-1	TRBJ2-7	CSVEVQGQGDYEQYF	TGCAGCGTTGAAGTCCAAGGACAGGGGGACTACGAGCAGTACTTC
-	few	TRBV14	TRBJ2-7	CASRQDSPYEQYF	TGTGCCAGCAGACAGGACAGCCCCTACGAGCAGTACTTC
-	few	TRBV2	TRBJ1-6	CASSEVGVRTSSYNSPLHF	TGTGCCAGCAGTGAAGTTGGGGTCCGGACAAGTTCCTATAATTCACCCCTCCACTTT
TRBD1	few	TRBV27	TRBJ1-4	CASSEDRGGKLFF	TGTGCCAGCAGTGAGGACAGGGGAGGAAAACTGTTTTTT
TRBD1	-	TRBV29-1	TRBJ2-7	CSVEFPGGNYEQYF	TGCAGCGTTGAATTTCCAGGGGGCAACTACGAGCAGTACTTC
-	few	TRBV3-1	TRBJ1-5	CASSQDLHQPQHF	TGTGCCAGCAGCCAAGATCTCCATCAGCCCCAGCATTTT
-	many	TRBV7-3	TRBJ2-1	CASITGGTCNNEQFF	TGTGCCAGCATTACTGGCGGGACTTGCAACAATGAGCAGTTCTTC
-	few	TRBV5-1	TRBJ1-2	CASSPGINYGYTF	TGCGCCAGCAGTCCCGGTATCAACTATGGCTACACCTTC
-	few	TRBV15	TRBJ2-5	CATSIQRSQETQYF	TGTGCCACCAGCATCCAGCGGAGTCAAGAGACCCAGTACTTC
TRBD1	-	TRBV12-3/TRBV12-4	TRBJ2-7	CASSLWGRGQKSYEQYF	TGTGCCAGCAGTTTATGGGGTCGGGGACAGAAGTCATACGAGCAGTACTTC
-	-	TRBV20-1	TRBJ2-1	CSARTSFNEQFF	TGCAGTGCTAGAACCTCATTTAATGAGCAGTTCTTC
-	few	TRBV4-2	TRBJ2-3	CASSQDGSGLRSTDTQYF	TGTGCCAGCAGCCAAGATGGCAGCGGGTTGCGGAGCACAGATACGCAGTATTTT
TRBD2	-	TRBV5-1	TRBJ2-1	CASSLGRGGQGNEQFF	TGCGCCAGCAGCCTGGGGCGCGGGGGGCAGGGCAATGAGCAGTTCTTC
-	-	TRBV27	TRBJ2-2	CASSGQVGGELFF	TGTGCCAGCAGTGGGCAAGTCGGCGGGGAGCTGTTTTTT
TRBD1	-	TRBV10-3	TRBJ2-1	CAISDIYMTGIYNEQFF	TGTGCCATCAGTGATATCTATATGACAGGGATTTACAATGAGCAGTTCTTC
TRBD1	few	TRBV5-1	TRBJ2-7	CASSLMGTGPYEQYF	TGCGCCAGCAGCTTGATGGGGACAGGCCCCTACGAGCAGTACTTC
-	few	TRBV6-6	TRBJ1-1	CASSYVDTEAFF	TGTGCCAGCAGTTACGTGGACACTGAAGCTTTCTTT
TRBD2	few	TRBV20-1	TRBJ2-1	CSAVQTSGRYNEQFF	TGCAGTGCTGTCCAGACTAGCGGGAGGTACAATGAGCAGTTCTTC
-	few	TRBV12-3/TRBV12-4	TRBJ1-1	CASRRTEGFTEAFF	TGTGCCAGCAGACGAACCGAGGGGTTCACTGAAGCTTTCTTT
-	few	TRBV12-3/TRBV12-4	TRBJ2-2	CASSSHRLRITGELFF	TGTGCCAGCAGTTCGCACAGGCTCCGGATTACCGGGGAGCTGTTTTTT
TRBD1	many	TRBV20-1	TRBJ2-7	CSARDSLKYEQYF	TGCAGTGCGAGGGACAGTTTGAAGTACGAGCAGTACTTC
TRBD1	few	TRBV18	TRBJ2-1	CASSPGQGVYEQFF	TGTGCCAGCTCACCGGGACAGGGGGTCTATGAGCAGTTCTTC
TRBD1	-	TRBV7-8	TRBJ2-3	CASSSRDSQQDTQYF	TGTGCCAGCAGCTCCCGGGACAGCCAGCAGGATACGCAGTATTTT
TRBD1	-	TRBV12-3/TRBV12-4	TRBJ2-7	CASRSSTGVRYF	TGTGCCAGCAGATCATCGACAGGGGTTAGGTACTTC
-	-	TRBV10-3	TRBJ2-5	CAISDPGRYQETQYF	TGTGCCATCAGTGACCCGGGTAGATACCAAGAGACCCAGTACTTC
-	many	TRBV27	TRBJ1-5	CASSLGYSNQPQHF	TGTGCCAGCAGTCTGGGATATAGCAATCAGCCCCAGCATTTT
TRBD2	many	TRBV5-1	TRBJ2-3	CASRGGTDTQYF	TGCGCCAGCCGGGGGGGCACAGATACGCAGTATTTT
TRBD1	-	TRBV7-8	TRBJ2-1	CASSLTRWTGRLVDEQFF	TGTGCCAGCAGCTTAACTCGGTGGACAGGGAGATTAGTGGATGAGCAGTTCTTC
-	-	TRBV20-1	TRBJ2-3	CSARDPFTDTQYF	TGCAGTGCTAGAGATCCGTTCACAGATACGCAGTATTTT
-	-	TRBV6-5	TRBJ2-2	CASSSPQIGRELFF	TGTGCCAGCAGTTCCCCCCAGATAGGGAGGGAGCTGTTTTTT
TRBD1	-	TRBV20-1	TRBJ2-4	CSAPLRGNGGGNIQYF	TGCAGTGCCCCCCTCAGGGGGAATGGTGGGGGAAACATTCAGTACTTC
-	-	TRBV3-1	TRBJ1-2	CASSQGPPRGYTF	TGTGCCAGCAGCCAAGGACCGCCTCGGGGCTACACCTTC
TRBD2	-	TRBV19	TRBJ2-1	CASKVLAGGRGEQFF	TGTGCCAGTAAAGTATTAGCGGGAGGTCGGGGTGAGCAGTTCTTC
TRBD1	-	TRBV6-5	TRBJ1-5	CASSWDRGGQPQHF	TGTGCCAGCAGTTGGGACAGGGGAGGGCAGCCCCAGCATTTT
-	few	TRBV20-1	TRBJ2-1	CSADPGAGFSYNEQFF	TGCAGTGCCGACCCCGGGGCGGGATTCTCCTACAATGAGCAGTTCTTC
TRBD2	few	TRBV12-3/TRBV12-4	TRBJ2-1	CASSQKASGGEFF	TGTGCCAGCAGCCAGAAAGCTAGCGGGGGGGAGTTCTTC
-	few	TRBV4-1	TRBJ2-7	CASSQEAGTPSYEQYF	TGCGCCAGCAGCCAAGAGGCCGGGACTCCTTCCTACGAGCAGTACTTC
TRBD1	-	TRBV11-2	TRBJ2-1	CASSSYPRDSSSYNEQFF	TGTGCCAGCAGCTCCTACCCCCGGGACAGTTCCTCCTACAATGAGCAGTTCTTC
-	-	TRBV5-8	TRBJ1-1	CASSLLPNTEAFF	TGTGCCAGCAGCTTGTTACCGAACACTGAAGCTTTCTTT
-	-	TRBV10-3	TRBJ1-5	CAISEYGRDQPQHF	TGTGCCATCAGTGAATATGGTAGGGATCAGCCCCAGCATTTT
-	-	TRBV7-6	TRBJ2-3	CASSLTGPIDNYASTDTQYF	TGTGCCAGCAGCTTAACAGGACCAATCGACAACTATGCTAGCACAGATACGCAGTATTTT
TRBD2	-	TRBV2	TRBJ2-1	CASSSRPGGYNEQFF	TGTGCCAGCAGTAGTCGACCCGGGGGGTACAATGAGCAGTTCTTC
-	-	TRBV24-1	TRBJ2-2	CATSGVITGELFF	TGTGCCACCAGTGGGGTCATCACCGGGGAGCTGTTTTTT
TRBD2	-	TRBV4-2	TRBJ2-1	CASSDLLAGEVDEQFF	TGTGCCAGCAGCGACCTCCTAGCGGGGGAGGTAGATGAGCAGTTCTTC
TRBD2	-	TRBV2	TRBJ2-1	CASSASGLAENEQFF	TGTGCCAGCAGTGCCTCGGGACTAGCGGAGAATGAGCAGTTCTTC
-	few	TRBV29-1	TRBJ2-5	CSAGGRGETQYF	TGCAGCGCCGGAGGACGTGGGGAGACCCAGTACTTC
-	-	TRBV6-2/TRBV6-3	TRBJ1-1	CASSYSRHQNTEAFF	TGTGCCAGCAGTTACTCTAGGCACCAGAACACTGAAGCTTTCTTT
-	-	TRBV12-3/TRBV12-4	TRBJ2-3	CASTITESTDTQYF	TGTGCCAGCACTATAACAGAGAGCACAGATACGCAGTATTTT
TRBD1	few	TRBV5-1	TRBJ2-2	CASSLDGTGNTGELFF	TGCGCCAGCAGCTTGGATGGGACAGGGAACACCGGGGAGCTGTTTTTT
-	-	TRBV6-1	TRBJ2-2	CASSEADVPGELFF	TGTGCCAGCAGTGAGGCGGATGTACCCGGGGAGCTGTTTTTT
-	-	TRBV7-9	TRBJ2-1	CASSLVAPGANEQFF	TGTGCCAGCAGCTTAGTGGCCCCCGGAGCGAATGAGCAGTTCTTC
-	few	TRBV5-1	TRBJ2-1	CASSLAAGLDEQFF	TGCGCCAGCAGCTTGGCGGCAGGGTTGGATGAGCAGTTCTTC
-	-	TRBV20-1	TRBJ1-1	CSALIGANRNTEAFF	TGCAGTGCTCTCATAGGGGCAAACCGGAACACTGAAGCTTTCTTT
-	-	TRBV7-9	TRBJ2-3	CASSFKEYTSTDTQYF	TGTGCCAGCAGCTTTAAGGAATACACTAGCACAGATACGCAGTATTTT
-	-	TRBV4-3	TRBJ2-3	CASSPHQTYTDTQYF	TGCGCCAGCAGCCCCCACCAGACGTACACAGATACGCAGTATTTT
-	-	TRBV12-3/TRBV12-4	TRBJ2-2	CASSLVLGAQDGELFF	TGTGCCAGCAGTTTAGTTCTGGGGGCCCAAGACGGGGAGCTGTTTTTT
-	few	TRBV9	TRBJ2-7	CASSPQGAGGNYEQYF	TGTGCCAGCAGCCCGCAGGGGGCGGGGGGAAATTACGAGCAGTACTTC
TRBD1	-	TRBV6-5	TRBJ2-7	CASARQRTGLGFEQYF	TGTGCCAGCGCCCGCCAACGGACAGGTCTTGGCTTCGAGCAGTACTTC
TRBD1	-	TRBV3-1	TRBJ1-1	CASSSYRGLNTEAFF	TGTGCCAGCAGCTCATACAGGGGGCTTAACACTGAAGCTTTCTTT